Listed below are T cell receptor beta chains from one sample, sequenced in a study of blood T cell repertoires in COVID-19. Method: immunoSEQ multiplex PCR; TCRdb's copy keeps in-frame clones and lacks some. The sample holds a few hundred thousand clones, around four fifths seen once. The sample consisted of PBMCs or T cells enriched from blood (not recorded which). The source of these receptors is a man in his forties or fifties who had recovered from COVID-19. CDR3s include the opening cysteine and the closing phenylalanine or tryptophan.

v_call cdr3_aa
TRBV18 CASSPSQGNTEAFF
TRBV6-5 CASSHARGRETQYF
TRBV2 CASSQTSVVPNEQFF
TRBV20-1 CSAERNYGYTF
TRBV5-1 CASSVGSGFGGYTF
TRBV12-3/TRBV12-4 CASSMTGPSGYTF
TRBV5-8 CASSLRPGQGIAKNIQYF
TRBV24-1 CATSPGQGYNQPQHF
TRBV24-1 CATSDNRDDIQYF
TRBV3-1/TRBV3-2 CASSQDRFWSGYTF
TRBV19 CASSTQGTNTGELFF
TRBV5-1 CASPYRTGENTGELFF
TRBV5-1 CASSSGGRPGNTIYF
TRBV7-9 CATPPIGQDSPLHF
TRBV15 CATRLSGANVLTF
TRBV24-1 CATSVDRGAGDTQYF
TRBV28 CASRGRVEAFF
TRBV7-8 CASSSRTEGRTEAFF
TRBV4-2 CASSQVASGGLDTQYF
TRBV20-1 CSASSSGRRNEQFF
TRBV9 CASSVGRGRTGELFF
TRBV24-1 CATSDLEASGRSTDTQYF
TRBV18 CASSPRTQDTGELFF
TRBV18 CASSPSRGSQPQHF
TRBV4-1 CASSQEGRVPKTGELFF
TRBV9 CASSVGGRTDYGYTF
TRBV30 CAWKLSGNYGYTF
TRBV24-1 CATSVSGSNDEQFF
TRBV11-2 CASSQPLSGGATDTQYF
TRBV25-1 CASSGGANYGYTF
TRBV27 CASNSGQGRNEQFF
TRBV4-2 CASSQGVRGGYTF
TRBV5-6 CASTFSRGLPGELFF
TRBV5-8 CASSPEWASIFYGYTF
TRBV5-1 CASRSTGSGPEAFF
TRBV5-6 CASSPGQTNYGYTF
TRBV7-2 CASSPLSYYGYTF
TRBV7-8 CASSLLGRSYNEQFF
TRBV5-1 CASSLRLPGELFF
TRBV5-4 CASSRSGTDTQYF
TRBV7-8 CASSLDTEESDTQYF
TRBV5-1 CASSRSGMNTDTQYF
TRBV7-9 CASSLNTGKESPLHF
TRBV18 CASSPYTGGEQPQHF
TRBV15 CATSREGLAEYNERFF
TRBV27 CASSSRQGGTQYF
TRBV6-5 CASSTGANRGEQYF
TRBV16 CASSQSPGRADTQYF
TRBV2 CASNPTGAEAFF
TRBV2 CASSELLDNEQFF
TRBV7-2 CASSSRLAGGPLGEDEQYF
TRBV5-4 CASSLGGQGVYEQYF
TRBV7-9 CASSLNTANYGYTF
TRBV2 CASLRTGNNEQFF
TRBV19 CASKRTGGKYSQSKMNTEAFF
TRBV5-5 CASSPGTGVEDEQYF
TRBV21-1 CASSKGEQGCEKLFF
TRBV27 CASSSPITTGTRDSPLHF
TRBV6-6 CASSQNTGTREQYF